This record covers a single T cell receptor (beta chain). This CDR3 has 14 amino acids. The germline V gene has CDR1 MNHNS and CDR2 SASEGT. Trimming left V 1 base short and J 14 bases short, with 15 bases between. The authors' processing: Estimation of nucleated cell counts relied on the amplification of reference gene primers. The data were produced by immunoSEQ multiplex PCR, yet TCRdb's version contains in-frame clones alone and is incomplete. The V and J calls and clone size were taken over from that table, and D and trimming were inferred from the DNA. Counted here are some 300,000 clones, about nine tenths occurring once; the ten biggest clones make up around 9%. These data belong to a study of blood T cell repertoires in COVID-19. Study details: Samples representing acute and convalescent COVID-19 were sourced from the United States, Italy and Spain.

Allocation to cohorts depended on clinical history reported by the participants. Symptom resolution, clearance, or two negative PCRs marked the recovered donors of Cohort 3. This clonotype was obtained from a woman aged 30 to 39 who had recovered from COVID-19. Sequenced sample: PBMCs or T cells enriched from blood (not recorded which). The chain carries TRBV6-1 and TRBJ1-6; maybe TRBD1 (5 bases). Here the CDR3 DNA reads TGTGCCAGCAGTGAAGAGGTTTTGGGGGGGGCCCTCCACTTT. Protein: CASSEEVLGGALHF.